Below are 3 T cell receptor beta chains sequenced from a single sample in a study of CD8+ T cells in alopecia areata. Treatment of the sample: oral pan-JAK inhibitor, 5-10 mg twice daily. Investigators isolated RNA and reverse transcribed it into cDNA to act as the sequencing template. The method was immunoSEQ multiplex PCR; TCRdb's version includes in-frame clones alone and lacks a portion of them. This table holds hundreds of thousands of clones, over 45% found once. The sequenced sample was CD4+ T cells sorted from blood, obtained around week 53, from a patient treated with tofacitinib. These receptors came from a human donor with alopecia areata.

This clone has more than one count but fewer than ten. The gene calls are TRBV29-1 and TRBJ2-5, with a tentative D call TRBD1 (6 bases). Between the trimmed V and J ends, which lost 4 bases and 10 bases, there was a span of 16 bases. The CDR3 runs to 12 residues. Germline V gene lookup returns CDR1 SQVTM and CDR2 ANQGSEA. CDR3 amino acids: CSVARQVAGQYF. CDR3 bases: TGCAGCGTTGCCAGACAGGTCGCCGGCCAGTACTTC. Combining the CDR3 with reference TRBV29-1 and TRBJ2-5 gives the whole variable domain SAVISQKPSRDICQRGTSLTIQCQVDSQVTMMFWYRQQPGQSLTLIATANQGSEATYESGFVIDKFPISRPNLTFSTLTVSNMSPEDSSIYLCSVARQVAGQYFGPGTRLLVL.

The CDR3 nucleotides read TGCAGCGTTGCTGTTAGCGGGGGACCCTACAATGAGCAGTTCTTC. It encodes CSVAVSGGPYNEQFF. The J gene is TRBJ2-1, the V gene TRBV29-1; 9 bases agree with TRBD2. This CDR3 is built from 15 residues. The V gene end was trimmed by 4 bases and the J gene end by 2 bases; junction bases not matched to a gene: 6. Germline V lookup: CDR1 SQVTM, CDR2 ANQGSEA.

This clone was found a few times. This rearrangement joins TRBV2 to TRBJ1-4; no definite D call. The CDR3 loop spans 13 amino acids. V was shortened by 6 bases and J by 4 bases, with 9 bases between the two germline ends. Germline assignment: CDR1 SNHLY and CDR2 FYNNEI. The CDR3 region has the DNA TGTGCCAGCAGACGACGGATTAATGAAAAACTGTTTTTT. Translation gives CASRRRINEKLFF.